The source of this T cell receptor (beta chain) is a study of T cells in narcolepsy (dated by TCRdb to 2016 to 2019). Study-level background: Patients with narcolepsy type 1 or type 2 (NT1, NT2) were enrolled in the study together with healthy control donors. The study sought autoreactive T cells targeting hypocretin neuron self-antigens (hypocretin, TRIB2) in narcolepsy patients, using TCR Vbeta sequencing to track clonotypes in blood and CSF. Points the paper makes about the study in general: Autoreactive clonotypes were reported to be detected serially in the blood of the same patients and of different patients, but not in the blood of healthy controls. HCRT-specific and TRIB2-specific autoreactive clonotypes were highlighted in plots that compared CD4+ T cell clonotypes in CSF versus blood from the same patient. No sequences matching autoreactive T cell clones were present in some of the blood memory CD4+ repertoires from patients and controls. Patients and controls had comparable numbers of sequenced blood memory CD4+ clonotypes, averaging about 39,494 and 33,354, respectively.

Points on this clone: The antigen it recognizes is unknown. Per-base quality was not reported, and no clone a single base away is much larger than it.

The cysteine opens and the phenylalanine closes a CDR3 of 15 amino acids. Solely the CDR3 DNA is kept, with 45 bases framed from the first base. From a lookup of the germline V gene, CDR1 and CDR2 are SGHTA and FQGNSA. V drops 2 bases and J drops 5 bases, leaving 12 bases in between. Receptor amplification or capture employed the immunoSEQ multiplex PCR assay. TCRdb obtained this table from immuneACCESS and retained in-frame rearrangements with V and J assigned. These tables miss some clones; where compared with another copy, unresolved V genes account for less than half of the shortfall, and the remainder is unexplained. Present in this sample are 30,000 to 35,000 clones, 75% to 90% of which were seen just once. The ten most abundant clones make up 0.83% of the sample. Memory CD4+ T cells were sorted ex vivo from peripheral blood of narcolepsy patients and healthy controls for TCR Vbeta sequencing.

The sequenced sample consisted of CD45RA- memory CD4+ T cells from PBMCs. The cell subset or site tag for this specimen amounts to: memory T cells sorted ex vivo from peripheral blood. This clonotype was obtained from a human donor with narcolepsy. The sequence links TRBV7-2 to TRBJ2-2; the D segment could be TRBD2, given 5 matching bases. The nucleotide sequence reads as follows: TGTGCCAGCAGCTTAAGTTTTGGCGGGACCGGGGAGCTGTTTTTT. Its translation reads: CASSLSFGGTGELFF. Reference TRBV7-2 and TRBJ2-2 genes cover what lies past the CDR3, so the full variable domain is GAGVSQSPSNKVTEKGKDVELRCDPISGHTALYWYRQSLGQGLEFLIYFQGNSAPDKSGLPSDRFSAERTGGSVSTLTIQRTQQEDSAVYLCASSLSFGGTGELFFGEGSRLTVL.